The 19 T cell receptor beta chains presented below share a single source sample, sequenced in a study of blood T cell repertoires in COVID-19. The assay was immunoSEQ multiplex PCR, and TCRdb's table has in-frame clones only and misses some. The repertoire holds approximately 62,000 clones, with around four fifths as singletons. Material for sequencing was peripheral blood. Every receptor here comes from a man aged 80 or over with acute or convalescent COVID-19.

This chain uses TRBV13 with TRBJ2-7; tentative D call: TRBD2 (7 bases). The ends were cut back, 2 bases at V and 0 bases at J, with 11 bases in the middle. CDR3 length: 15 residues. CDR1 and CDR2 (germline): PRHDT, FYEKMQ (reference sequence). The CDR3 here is CASSLWGGLSYEQYF. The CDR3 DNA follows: TGTGCCAGCAGCTTATGGGGGGGCCTCTCCTACGAGCAGTACTTC.

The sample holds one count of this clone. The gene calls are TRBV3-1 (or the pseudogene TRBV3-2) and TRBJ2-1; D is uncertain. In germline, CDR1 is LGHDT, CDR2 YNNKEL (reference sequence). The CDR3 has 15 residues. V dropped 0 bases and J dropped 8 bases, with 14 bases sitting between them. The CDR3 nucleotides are TGTGCCAGCAGCCAAGAACTGCAGGTCAATCATGAGCAGTTCTTC. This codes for CASSQELQVNHEQFF.

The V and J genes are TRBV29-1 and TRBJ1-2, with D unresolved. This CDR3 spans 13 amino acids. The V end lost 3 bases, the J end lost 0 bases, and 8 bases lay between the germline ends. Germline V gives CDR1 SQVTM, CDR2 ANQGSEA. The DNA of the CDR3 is TGCAGCGTTGAGAGACACTCTAACTATGGCTACACCTTC. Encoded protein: CSVERHSNYGYTF.

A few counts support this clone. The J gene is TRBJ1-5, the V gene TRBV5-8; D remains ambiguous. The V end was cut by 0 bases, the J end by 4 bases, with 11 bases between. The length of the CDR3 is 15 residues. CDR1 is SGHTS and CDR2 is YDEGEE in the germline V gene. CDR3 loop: CASSLVPDFNQPQHF. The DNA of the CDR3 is TGTGCCAGCAGCTTGGTGCCAGACTTTAATCAGCCCCAGCATTTT.

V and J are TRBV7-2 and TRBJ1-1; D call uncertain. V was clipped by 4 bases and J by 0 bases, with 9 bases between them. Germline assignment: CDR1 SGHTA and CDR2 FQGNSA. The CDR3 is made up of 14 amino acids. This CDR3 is CASSYRRMNTEAFF. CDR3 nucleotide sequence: TGTGCCAGCAGCTACCGTAGAATGAACACTGAAGCTTTCTTT.

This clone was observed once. This chain's CDR3 is CASSEEEGYGYTF. The CDR3 DNA follows: TGTGCCAGCAGTGAAGAGGAGGGCTATGGCTACACCTTC. The rearrangement joins TRBV2 to TRBJ1-2; no definite D call. CDR3 size: 13 residues. The V end was cut by 1 base, the J end by 4 bases, with 7 bases between. Germline V gene sequence: CDR1 SNHLY, CDR2 FYNNEI. The complete variable domain, with remaining parts taken from reference TRBV2 and TRBJ1-2, reads EPEVTQTPSHQVTQMGQEVILRCVPISNHLYFYWYRQILGQKVEFLVSFYNNEISEKSEIFDDQFSVERPDGSNFTLKIRSTKLEDSAMYFCASSEEEGYGYTFGSGTRLTVV.

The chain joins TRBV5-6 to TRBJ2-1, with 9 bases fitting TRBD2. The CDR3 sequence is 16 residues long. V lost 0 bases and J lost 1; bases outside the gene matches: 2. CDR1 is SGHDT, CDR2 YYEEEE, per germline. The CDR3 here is CASSLERGESYNEQFF. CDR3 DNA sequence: TGTGCCAGCAGCTTGGAGCGGGGGGAATCCTACAATGAGCAGTTCTTC.

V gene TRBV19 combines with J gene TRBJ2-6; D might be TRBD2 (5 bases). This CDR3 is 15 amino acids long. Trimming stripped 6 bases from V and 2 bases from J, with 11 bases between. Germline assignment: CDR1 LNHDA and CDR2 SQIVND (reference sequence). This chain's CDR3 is CASRDSWAGANVLTF. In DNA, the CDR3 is TGTGCCAGTAGGGACTCCTGGGCTGGGGCCAACGTCCTGACTTTC.

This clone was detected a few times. The CDR3 spells CASSQGLAGYEQYF. As DNA, the CDR3 is TGCGCCAGCAGCCAGGGACTAGCGGGGTACGAGCAGTACTTC. The J gene is TRBJ2-7, the V gene TRBV5-1; 13 bases line up with TRBD2. The CDR3 runs to 14 residues. Per the germline V gene, CDR1 is SGHRS and CDR2 is YFSETQ. The V gene end was trimmed by 4 bases and the J gene end by 4 bases; junction bases not matched to a gene: 2.

CDR3 protein: CASSFGQVTGELFF. The CDR3 DNA follows: TGTGCCAGCAGTTTTGGACAGGTTACCGGGGAGCTGTTTTTT. The chain employs TRBV6-5 and TRBJ2-2; TRBD1 agrees at 7 bases. The V and J ends lost 4 bases and 5 bases, in that order; junction bases with no gene match: 4. The CDR3 is 14 residues long. CDR1 is MNHEY, CDR2 SVGAGI, per germline.

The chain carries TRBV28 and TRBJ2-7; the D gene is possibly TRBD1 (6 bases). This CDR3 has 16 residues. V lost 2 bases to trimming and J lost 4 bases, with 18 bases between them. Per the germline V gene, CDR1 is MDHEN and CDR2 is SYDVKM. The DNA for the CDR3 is TGTGCCAGCAGTTTAGGCGGACAGCACCTCCTGTACGAGCAGTACTTC. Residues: CASSLGGQHLLYEQYF. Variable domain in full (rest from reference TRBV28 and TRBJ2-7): DVKVTQSSRYLVKRTGEKVFLECVQDMDHENMFWYRQDPGLGLRLIYFSYDVKMKEKGDIPEGYSVSREKKERFSLILESASTNQTSMYLCASSLGGQHLLYEQYFGPGTRLTVT.

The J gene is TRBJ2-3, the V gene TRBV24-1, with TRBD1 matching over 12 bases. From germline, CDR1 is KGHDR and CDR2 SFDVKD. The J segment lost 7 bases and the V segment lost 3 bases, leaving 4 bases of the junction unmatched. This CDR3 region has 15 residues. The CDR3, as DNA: TGTGCCACCAGTGATCCGGGACAGGGGGCCCATACGCAGTATTTT. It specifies CATSDPGQGAHTQYF.

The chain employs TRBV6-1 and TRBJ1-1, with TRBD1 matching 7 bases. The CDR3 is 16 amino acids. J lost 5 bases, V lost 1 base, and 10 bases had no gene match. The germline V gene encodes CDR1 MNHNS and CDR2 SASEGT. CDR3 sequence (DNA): TGTGCCAGCAGTGAAGTTCGGAACAGGGGTGGTACTGAAGCTTTCTTT. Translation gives CASSEVRNRGGTEAFF.

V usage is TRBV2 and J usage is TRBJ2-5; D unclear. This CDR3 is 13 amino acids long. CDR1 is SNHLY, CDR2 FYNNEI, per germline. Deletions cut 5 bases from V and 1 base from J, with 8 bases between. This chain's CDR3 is CASSSTAQETQYF. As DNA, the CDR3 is TGTGCCAGCAGTTCAACAGCCCAAGAGACCCAGTACTTC.

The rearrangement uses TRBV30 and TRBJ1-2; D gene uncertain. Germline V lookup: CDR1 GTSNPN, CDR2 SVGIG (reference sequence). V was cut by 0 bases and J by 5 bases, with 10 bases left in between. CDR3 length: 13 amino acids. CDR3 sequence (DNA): TGTGCCTGGAGTGTACGCCCGGGTTATGGCTACACCTTC. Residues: CAWSVRPGYGYTF.

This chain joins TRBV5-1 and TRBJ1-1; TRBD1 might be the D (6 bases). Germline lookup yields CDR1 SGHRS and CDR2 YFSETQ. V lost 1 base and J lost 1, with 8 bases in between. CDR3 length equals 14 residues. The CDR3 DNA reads TGCGCCAGCAGCTTGACAGGGACGAACACTGAAGCTTTCTTT. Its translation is CASSLTGTNTEAFF.

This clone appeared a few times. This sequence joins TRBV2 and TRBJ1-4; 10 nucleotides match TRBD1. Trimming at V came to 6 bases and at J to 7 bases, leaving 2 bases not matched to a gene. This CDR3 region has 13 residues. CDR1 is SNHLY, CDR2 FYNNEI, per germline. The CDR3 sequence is CASSGQGGEKLFF. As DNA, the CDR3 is TGTGCCAGCAGCGGACAGGGGGGTGAAAAACTGTTTTTT.

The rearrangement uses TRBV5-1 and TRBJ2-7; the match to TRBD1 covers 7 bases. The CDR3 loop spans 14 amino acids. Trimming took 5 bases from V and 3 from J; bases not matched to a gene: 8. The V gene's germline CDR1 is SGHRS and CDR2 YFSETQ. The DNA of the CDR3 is TGCGCCAGCAGTGGCGAAGGGGGCGGCTACGAGCAGTACTTC. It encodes CASSGEGGGYEQYF.

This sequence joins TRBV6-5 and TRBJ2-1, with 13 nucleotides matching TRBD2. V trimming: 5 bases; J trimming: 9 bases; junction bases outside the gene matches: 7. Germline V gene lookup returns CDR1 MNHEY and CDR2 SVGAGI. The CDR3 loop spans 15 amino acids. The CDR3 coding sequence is TGTGCCAGCAGTCGGCCGGGACTAGCGGGGTTTGAGCAGTTCTTC. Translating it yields CASSRPGLAGFEQFF.